This TCR beta chain was obtained from a study of graft-versus-host responses after intestinal transplantation. The wider study: Every one of the recipients received anti-thymocyte globulin induction and afterwards took tacrolimus and steroids for roughly 3 years. Findings of the study overall: Some patients had graft-donor T cell macrochimerism. In their allografts, the ratios of graft-versus-host to host-versus-graft T cell clones were high. GvH clones turned up in recipient marrow; some had shown up first in ileum or blood. Among circulating GvH clones, peak levels were associated with early post-transplant declines in HvG clones.

TCRdb's copy holds only in-frame clones and misses some; the assay was immunoSEQ multiplex PCR. Here the sample spans over 60,000 clones, 89% being singletons. A remark on this clone: Its antigen is as yet unknown.

This CDR3 spans 14 amino acids. V shed 4 bases and J shed 6 bases, with 16 bases lying between them. Germline lookup yields CDR1 SGHDT and CDR2 YYEEEE. Lymphocytes (intraepithelial and lamina propria) were released by processing the graft tissue. The clonotype comes from a human patient who received an intestinal transplant, so some T cells may come from the graft donor. V is TRBV5-6 and J is TRBJ1-2, with a possible D match to TRBD1 (5 bases). Here the sequenced sample was ileum tissue, taken roughly 390 days after transplant. The CDR3 nucleotides read TGTGCCAGCAGCACGGCCGGGGGTGGGGATGGCTACACCTTC. It codes for CASSTAGGGDGYTF. Drawing the rest from reference TRBV5-6 and TRBJ1-2, the complete variable domain is DAGVTQSPTHLIKTRGQQVTLRCSPKSGHDTVSWYQQALGQGPQFIFQYYEEEERQRGNFPDRFSGHQFPNYSSELNVNALLLGDSALYLCASSTAGGGDGYTFGSGTRLTVV.